A single sample is the source of the 11 T cell receptor beta chains below, sequenced in a study of blood T cells in healthy people across ages. It was with a sample-barcoded 5' primer and a J-beta primer mix that a second PCR of roughly 6 to 11 cycles was run. MiXCR, run by TCRdb on the 5' RACE reads, gives a single entry per CDR3 protein. The data show some 1.8 million distinct CDR3 sequences, 30% to 40% seen once. Sequenced sample: blood. The receptors stem from a human donor in good health.

The chain uses TRBV7-2 and TRBJ2-1; 10 bases match TRBD1. Germline values: CDR1 SGHTA, CDR2 FQGNSA. V was pared by 5 bases and J by 7 bases, with 20 bases of the junction left unmatched. The CDR3 loop spans 19 amino acids. CDR3 nucleotides: TGTGCCAGCAGCGGATCATTAAATTTCGGGGACAGGGGTCGGAATGAGCAGTTCTTC. It specifies CASSGSLNFGDRGRNEQFF.

There are a few counts of this clonotype. V gene TRBV4-3 combines with J gene TRBJ1-1; TRBD1 is a possible D gene (5 bases). V was clipped by 0 bases and J by 9 bases, with 17 bases between them. The V gene's germline CDR1 is LGHNA and CDR2 YSLEER. The CDR3 runs 15 residues. The chain's CDR3 is CASSQERSWDPKAFF. CDR3 bases: TGCGCCAGCAGCCAAGAAAGATCCTGGGACCCTAAAGCTTTCTTT.

This clonotype was recorded at least ten times. The chain combines TRBV7-2 with TRBJ2-3; 7 positions agree with TRBD1. Losses at the gene ends were 1 base for V and 5 bases for J; bases not matched to a gene: 3. The germline CDR1 and CDR2 sequences are SGHTA and FQGNSA. The CDR3 is 14 residues long. CDR3 coding DNA: TGTGCCAGCAGCTTAGGACAGGGTATAGATACGCAGTATTTT. Its translation is CASSLGQGIDTQYF.

The V gene is TRBV5-1, the J gene TRBJ2-7; 11 bases agree with TRBD1. Germline assignment: CDR1 SGHRS and CDR2 YFSETQ. The V gene end was trimmed by 4 bases and the J gene end by 6 bases; junction bases not matched to a gene: 15. This CDR3 spans 17 amino acids. For the CDR3, the DNA is TGCGCCAGCAGCCCAGGCGGCACTGGGACAGGGGGTCTCGAGCAGTACTTC. This gives the protein CASSPGGTGTGGLEQYF.

The V call is TRBV5-1, the J call TRBJ2-1, with TRBD2 identical over 9 bases. V dropped 0 bases and J dropped 8; count of bases not matched to a gene: 12. The CDR3 is 17 residues long. Germline-derived CDR1 and CDR2 are SGHRS and YFSETQ. The DNA of the CDR3 is TGCGCCAGCAGCTTGGATCCAGCGGGGGGCCCGTTTGATGAGCAGTTCTTC. As protein: CASSLDPAGGPFDEQFF.

The chain recombines TRBV6-1 with TRBJ2-3; D uncertain. Trimming cost V 3 bases and J 4 bases, with 11 bases left between them. Germline V gene sequence: CDR1 MNHNS, CDR2 SASEGT. This CDR3 is built from 14 residues. This CDR3 is CASSDSLRSDTQYF. The CDR3 DNA follows: TGTGCCAGCAGTGACAGTTTAAGGTCAGATACGCAGTATTTT.

This clonotype was counted a few times. As DNA, the CDR3 is TGTGCCAGCAGCCCCGGGACGGGGGCCCCCTATGGCTACACCTTC. Protein sequence: CASSPGTGAPYGYTF. The chain has TRBV13 and TRBJ1-2; the D gene is possibly TRBD1 (6 bases). Germline lookup yields CDR1 PRHDT and CDR2 FYEKMQ (reference sequence). V was trimmed by 5 bases and J by 4 bases, leaving 17 bases between them. The length of the CDR3 is 15 residues.

The chain recombines TRBV20-1 with TRBJ2-7; 9 bases fit TRBD2. The J call is uncertain, as TRBJ2-5 better fits the DNA end. The germline gives CDR1 DFQATT, CDR2 SNEGSKA (reference sequence). The length of the CDR3 is 14 residues. CDR3 sequence reads: CSARLAGRRETQYF. The CDR3 coding sequence is TGCAGTGCTCGCCTAGCGGGGCGTAGAGAGACCCAGTACTTC.

CDR3 sequence (DNA): TGTGCCAGCAGCCAAGTCGGTGGGTCTCTCCAGTTCTTC. Residues: CASSQVGGSLQFF. J is TRBJ2-1 and V is TRBV4-2, with D unclear. The V end lost 1 base, the J end lost 13 bases, and 14 bases lay between the germline ends. Germline V gene data show CDR1 as LGHNA and CDR2 as YNFKEQ. This CDR3 has 13 amino acids.

This clonotype has just one count. The chain has TRBV20-1 and TRBJ2-7; possible D gene TRBD1, 6 bases. The germline V gene encodes CDR1 DFQATT and CDR2 SNEGSKA (reference sequence). The CDR3 is made up of 13 amino acids. V shed 6 bases and J shed 3 bases, with 15 bases lying between them. For the CDR3, the DNA is TGCAGTGCGTCGAACAGGGAAGTCTACGAGCAGTACTTC. This sequence encodes CSASNREVYEQYF.

The gene calls are TRBV20-1 and TRBJ2-4; TRBD1 matches at 7 bases. Germline CDR1 is DFQATT and CDR2 is SNEGSKA (reference sequence). The CDR3 runs to 15 residues. Trimming removed 2 bases from V and 13 bases from J; junction bases left unmatched: 17. CDR3 coding DNA: TGCAGTGCTAGATCAACCGGGACAGTTACCTACGGGCAGTACTTC. Translation gives CSARSTGTVTYGQYF.